This entry lists 24 T cell receptor beta chains sequenced from one sample in a study of persistence of HIV-infected CD4 T cells. The stimulus was lysate of CMV-infected fibroblasts, roughly 10 ug/mL. Memory cells lacking CD40L and CD69 with high CD45RO were sorted. Sequencing used immunoSEQ version 4 in survey mode. Profiling relied on immunoSEQ multiplex PCR, and the TCRdb table lists in-frame clones only, not all of them. Of about 30,000 clones listed, about four fifths are singletons. No antigen is known for these receptors. Source: CD4+ T cells sorted from PBMCs after roughly 19-hour stimulation, taken from a patient who received antiretroviral therapy. The origin of the receptors is an adult man with HIV who was CMV-seropositive.

The chain joins TRBV6-5 to TRBJ1-6; D ambiguous. The germline CDR1 and CDR2 sequences are MNHEY and SVGAGI. V was trimmed by 0 bases and J by 9 bases, leaving 9 bases between them. There are 14 residues in the CDR3. CDR3 in DNA: TGTGCCAGCAGTTACTCGGCGGGCGTTTCACCCCTCCACTTT. It codes for CASSYSAGVSPLHF.

This sequence joins TRBV6-6 and TRBJ2-1; possibly TRBD2 for D (6 bases). The CDR3 contains 16 residues. Trimming shortened V by 0 bases and J by 7 bases, and 16 bases separated the two germline ends. CDR1 and CDR2 (germline): MNHNY, SVGAGI (reference sequence). CDR3 residues: CASSYSGGRGSNEQFF. For the CDR3, the DNA is TGTGCCAGCAGTTACTCGGGAGGTAGAGGTAGTAATGAGCAGTTCTTC.

The chain links TRBV18 to TRBJ1-1; D might be TRBD1 (6 bases). CDR1 KGHSH and CDR2 LQKENI come from the germline V gene. Trimming left V 2 bases short and J 3 bases short, with 7 bases between. This CDR3 comprises 13 residues. The CDR3 spells CASSPKGDTEAFF. CDR3 nucleotide sequence: TGTGCCAGCTCACCAAAGGGGGACACTGAAGCTTTCTTT.

J is TRBJ1-1 and V is TRBV19; D is perhaps TRBD1 (6 bases). This CDR3 comprises 14 residues. The ends were cut back, 5 bases at V and 7 bases at J, with 17 bases in the middle. CDR1 is LNHDA, CDR2 SQIVND, per germline (reference sequence). The CDR3 sequence: CASSPLTGILEAFF. The CDR3 DNA reads TGTGCCAGTAGTCCCCTGACAGGCATTCTTGAAGCTTTCTTT.

This clone was recorded a few times. V usage is TRBV25-1 and J usage is TRBJ1-4; 8 bases fit TRBD1. Germline CDR1 reads MGHDK; CDR2 reads SYGVNS. The CDR3 is made up of 13 amino acids. Trimming at V came to 5 bases and at J to 8 bases, leaving 4 bases not matched to a gene. The CDR3 loop is CASSPTGVEKLFF. The CDR3 bases are TGTGCCAGCAGTCCGACAGGGGTCGAAAAACTGTTTTTT.

The chain recombines TRBV12-1 with TRBJ1-4; the DNA was not compared with TRBD1, the D call given in the table. TRBV12-1 is a pseudogene locus. The CDR3 runs 16 residues. For the CDR3, the DNA is TGTGCCAGCAGCCTACAGATATCCACAACTAATGAAAAACTGTTTTTT. It is translated as CASSLQISTTNEKLFF.

V and J are TRBV24-1 and TRBJ2-2; a weak D match, TRBD1 (5 bases). Per the germline V gene, CDR1 is KGHDR and CDR2 is SFDVKD. This CDR3 contains 14 residues. Trimming cost V 9 bases and J 0 bases, with 10 bases left between them. The DNA of the CDR3 is TGTGCCACCCGCGAGACAGCGAACACCGGGGAGCTGTTTTTT. It is translated as CATRETANTGELFF.

The DNA for the CDR3 is TGTGCCAGCAGCGTAGGTGCAGGGCGCACAGATACGCAGTATTTT. It is translated as CASSVGAGRTDTQYF. The rearrangement uses TRBV9 and TRBJ2-3; possible D gene TRBD1, 5 bases. In germline, CDR1 is SGDLS, CDR2 YYNGEE. CDR3 length equals 15 residues. With 0 bases removed from V and 1 base from J, the gap between germline ends came to 9 bases.

V usage is TRBV9 and J usage is TRBJ2-1; D call uncertain. The CDR3 runs to 15 residues. Trimming took 0 bases from V and 3 from J, leaving 10 bases between them. The germline V gene encodes CDR1 SGDLS and CDR2 YYNGEE. The CDR3, as DNA: TGTGCCAGCAGCGTAGCGGGCGACGGCTACAATGAGCAGTTCTTC. This gives the protein CASSVAGDGYNEQFF.

The sample holds a few counts of this clone. V is TRBV18 and J is TRBJ1-2, with 8 bases aligning to TRBD1. Trimming at V came to 2 bases and at J to 4 bases, leaving 3 bases not matched to a gene. The CDR3 covers 14 residues. Germline assignment: CDR1 KGHSH and CDR2 LQKENI. As DNA, the CDR3 is TGTGCCAGCTCACCAGACAGGGGAGTCTATGGCTACACCTTC. As protein: CASSPDRGVYGYTF.

This clone was picked up a small number of times. The chain couples TRBV6-5 to TRBJ1-2; D remains ambiguous. V gave up 2 bases and J gave up 8 bases, with 3 bases separating them. The length of the CDR3 is 10 residues. Per germline, CDR1 MNHEY and CDR2 SVGAGI. CDR3 in DNA: TGTGCCAGCAGTTACGGGGGCTACACCTTC. This gives the protein CASSYGGYTF.

This clone was seen once. This chain connects TRBV28 to TRBJ1-2, with D possibly matching TRBD1 (6 bases). This CDR3 has 17 residues. Germline V lookup: CDR1 MDHEN, CDR2 SYDVKM. The V end lost 5 bases, the J end lost 5 bases, and 24 bases lay between the germline ends. Written as DNA, the CDR3 is TGTGCCAGCAGTACGCATGGACAGTGGGGGGGATTTTATGGCTACACCTTC. Residues: CASSTHGQWGGFYGYTF.

This chain links TRBV9 with TRBJ2-6, with D tentatively TRBD2 (5 bases). V lost 3 bases and J lost 4, with 11 bases in between. This CDR3 comprises 15 residues. Germline V gene data show CDR1 as SGDLS and CDR2 as YYNGEE. The CDR3 region has the DNA TGTGCCAGCAGCGAGGGCCCGGGGGGGGCCAACGTCCTGACTTTC. Translating gives CASSEGPGGANVLTF. Based on the CDR3 plus reference TRBV9 and TRBJ2-6, the full variable domain is DSGVTQTPKHLITATGQRVTLRCSPRSGDLSVYWYQQSLDQGLQFLIQYYNGEERAKGNILERFSAQQFPDLHSELNLSSLELGDSALYFCASSEGPGGANVLTFGAGSRLTVL.

This clone was detected once. V and J are TRBV4-3 and TRBJ2-3, with 11 bases that match TRBD2. With 4 bases clipped from V and 4 bases from J, the junction kept 4 bases outside the gene matches. The CDR3 loop spans 15 amino acids. Germline values: CDR1 LGHNA, CDR2 YSLEER. The CDR3 loop is CASSLSGGAPDTQYF. The CDR3 nucleotides are TGCGCCAGCAGCCTTAGCGGGGGGGCCCCAGATACGCAGTATTTT.

This clone appeared a few times. This chain connects TRBV7-9 to TRBJ1-2; D is unresolved. V was trimmed by 8 bases and J by 2 bases, leaving 9 bases between them. Germline loops: CDR1 SEHNR, CDR2 FQNEAQ (reference sequence). The CDR3 totals 12 residues. As DNA, the CDR3 is TGTGCCAGCCCCTCCGGCAACTATGGCTACACCTTC. It encodes CASPSGNYGYTF.

The rearrangement uses TRBV19 and TRBJ2-5, with 10 positions matching TRBD1. The length of the CDR3 is 14 residues. The germline V gene has CDR1 LNHDA and CDR2 SQIVND (reference sequence). V shed 5 bases, J shed 5 bases, and the junction held 5 bases outside the gene matches. CDR3 amino acids: CASSDRGRGETQYF. The CDR3 DNA follows: TGTGCCAGTAGTGACAGGGGGCGAGGGGAGACCCAGTACTTC.

V and J are TRBV5-1 and TRBJ2-7; unclear D gene. This CDR3 is 14 amino acids long. With 5 bases removed from V and 1 base from J, the gap between germline ends came to 13 bases. Germline CDR1 and CDR2: SGHRS and YFSETQ. In DNA, the CDR3 is TGCGCCAGCAGGGGCCTACTACCTTCCTACGAGCAGTACTTC. Translating it yields CASRGLLPSYEQYF.

This clone was detected a few times. The J gene is TRBJ2-7, the V gene TRBV2; no clear D gene. The V end lost 5 bases, the J end lost 2 bases, and 4 bases lay between the germline ends. This CDR3 spans 11 amino acids. Per germline, CDR1 SNHLY and CDR2 FYNNEI. The CDR3 DNA is TGTGCCAGCAGTCAAACCTACGAGCAGTACTTC. This sequence encodes CASSQTYEQYF.

The rearrangement links TRBV4-1 to TRBJ2-7; 9 bases match TRBD2. J gave up 11 bases and V 1 base, and 6 bases lay outside the gene matches. This CDR3 is built from 13 residues. The V gene's germline CDR1 is MGHRA and CDR2 YSYEKL. Here the CDR3 reads CASSQGASGVKYF. CDR3 bases: TGCGCCAGCAGCCAAGGGGCTAGCGGGGTTAAGTACTTC.

The rearrangement links TRBV4-2 to TRBJ2-3, with D perhaps TRBD1 (7 bases). The CDR3 extends over 17 amino acids. V was shortened by 0 bases and J by 3 bases, with 16 bases between the two germline ends. Per germline, CDR1 LGHNA and CDR2 YNFKEQ. DNA of the CDR3: TGTGCCAGCAGCCAAGAGACCGGAGGGGGCCTTACAGATACGCAGTATTTT. Amino acid sequence: CASSQETGGGLTDTQYF.

The chain combines TRBV9 with TRBJ2-1, with 8 bases fitting TRBD2. Germline V gene lookup returns CDR1 SGDLS and CDR2 YYNGEE. This CDR3 has 15 amino acids. J was trimmed by 12 bases and V by 0 bases; bases with no gene match: 11. The CDR3 sequence: CASSVDGGGLGWQFF. CDR3 DNA sequence: TGTGCCAGCAGCGTAGATGGCGGGGGGTTAGGGTGGCAGTTCTTC.

The J gene is TRBJ2-7, the V gene TRBV12-3 or TRBV12-4; a possible D gene is TRBD1 (5 bases). Trimming cost V 2 bases and J 1 base, with 6 bases left between them. The CDR3 totals 13 residues. The CDR3 DNA is TGTGCCAGCAGTTTAAGGGGTTCCTACGAGCAGTACTTC. The encoded protein is CASSLRGSYEQYF.

The rearrangement uses TRBV6-5 and TRBJ1-5; D call uncertain. The V and J ends lost 9 bases and 2 bases respectively, with 14 bases between them. Germline CDR1 is MNHEY and CDR2 is SVGAGI. The CDR3 contains 14 residues. CDR3 sequence: CASTGSIGNQPQHF. CDR3 DNA: TGTGCCAGTACGGGGTCTATAGGCAATCAGCCCCAGCATTTT.

The CDR3 protein is CASSVGGAANTGELFF. The CDR3 coding sequence is TGTGCCAGCAGCGTAGGAGGGGCCGCGAACACCGGGGAGCTGTTTTTT. The chain carries TRBV9 and TRBJ2-2, with D perhaps assigned TRBD1 or TRBD2 (5 bases each). The V end was cut by 0 bases, the J end by 0 bases, with 9 bases between. Germline V gene data show CDR1 as SGDLS and CDR2 as YYNGEE. This CDR3 has 16 residues.